This entry lists 25 T cell receptor beta chains sequenced from one sample in a study of T-cell memory formation after mild COVID-19. TCRdb processed the 5' RACE reads anew with MiXCR; each CDR3 protein has one entry. The table shows approximately 150,000 distinct CDR3 sequences, with about 5.7% occurring only once. Sequencing was done on a sample of PBMCs or a T cell subset sorted from them (not recorded which). These receptors were obtained from an adult woman who had mild COVID-19 (a few samples of this study predate the infection). Cell type and time point are not known.

This clonotype came up a few times. The chain combines TRBV18 with TRBJ2-7, with a weak D call TRBD2 (5 bases). Germline V gives CDR1 KGHSH, CDR2 LQKENI. Trimming stripped 1 base from V and 2 bases from J, with 9 bases between. This CDR3 has 14 residues. For the CDR3, the DNA is TGTGCCAGCTCACCACAGGCCGGGACCTACGAGCAGTACTTC. Translated, it gives CASSPQAGTYEQYF.

In the case of this clonotype: A clone one base away is much larger, so this may be a read error. The rearrangement links TRBV7-2 to TRBJ1-6; no clear D gene. V lost 1 base and J lost 10, with 14 bases in between. CDR1 is SGHTA and CDR2 is FQGNSA in the germline V gene. This CDR3 contains 15 residues. CDR3 sequence (DNA): TGTGCCAGCAGCTTAGGTCCAGTGGAGAACTCACCCCTCCACTTT. This translates into CASSLGPVENSPLHF.

The table lists this clonotype with many counts. V gene TRBV5-6 combines with J gene TRBJ2-1; D is unresolved. Trimming cost V 0 bases and J 5 bases, with 12 bases left between them. Germline assignment: CDR1 SGHDT and CDR2 YYEEEE. CDR3 length equals 15 residues. The CDR3 DNA reads as TGTGCCAGCAGCTTGGATGCTCTGATCAACAATGAGCAGTTCTTC. It translates to CASSLDALINNEQFF.

V gene TRBV5-1 combines with J gene TRBJ2-1; the D is unclear. CDR1 and CDR2 from the germline V gene are SGHRS and YFSETQ. The CDR3 sequence is 12 residues long. V shed 4 bases and J shed 5 bases, with 7 bases lying between them. CDR3 bases: TGCGCCAGCAGCCTGGGGAACAATGAGCAGTTCTTC. Encoded protein: CASSLGNNEQFF.

The V and J genes are TRBV5-1 and TRBJ2-6; D not resolved. The germline V gene encodes CDR1 SGHRS and CDR2 YFSETQ. The CDR3 is 14 residues long. V lost 4 bases and J 0 bases, leaving 5 bases between the germline ends. This chain's CDR3 is CASSTRSGANVLTF. In DNA, the CDR3 is TGCGCCAGCAGCACCCGCTCTGGGGCCAACGTCCTGACTTTC.

This clonotype was observed at least ten times. The chain employs TRBV7-2 and TRBJ2-1; unclear D gene. Germline V gene lookup returns CDR1 SGHTA and CDR2 FQGNSA. CDR3 length equals 13 residues. V dropped 4 bases and J dropped 9 bases, with 13 bases sitting between them. CDR3 nucleotides: TGTGCCAGCAGCTCCCGTGAGGTTGTTGAGCAGTTCTTC. This codes for CASSSREVVEQFF.

This clonotype was found a few times. The chain carries TRBV19 and TRBJ1-1; TRBD1 agrees at 9 bases. The CDR3 totals 13 residues. V trimming: 3 bases; J trimming: 11 bases; junction bases outside the gene matches: 7. CDR1 is LNHDA and CDR2 is SQIVND in the germline V gene (reference sequence). For the CDR3, the DNA is TGTGCCAGTAGTATGATCGGACAGGGGAGCGCTTTCTTT. Translation: CASSMIGQGSAFF.

This clonotype has only a few counts. The chain uses TRBV18 and TRBJ1-4; D gene ambiguous. This CDR3 is 13 amino acids long. Germline CDR1 reads KGHSH; CDR2 reads LQKENI. Trimming stripped 8 bases from V and 5 bases from J, with 12 bases between. In nucleotides, the CDR3 is TGTGCCAGCGCCCCGTGGCGAAATGAAAAACTGTTTTTT. Residues: CASAPWRNEKLFF.

Ten or more counts support this clonotype. This chain's CDR3 is CSASLTEGGLPNEQYF. CDR3 DNA: TGCAGTGCTAGCCTAACAGAGGGGGGACTTCCGAACGAGCAGTACTTC. The rearrangement uses TRBV20-1 and TRBJ2-7, with D perhaps TRBD1 or TRBD2 (6 bases each). The ends were cut back, 3 bases at V and 5 bases at J, with 23 bases in the middle. Germline CDR1 and CDR2: DFQATT and SNEGSKA (reference sequence). The CDR3 is 16 residues long.

The gene calls are TRBV6-5 and TRBJ1-2; TRBD1 aligns across 9 bases. Per the germline V gene, CDR1 is MNHEY and CDR2 is SVGAGI. J lost 1 base, V lost 6 bases, and 6 bases had no gene match. The CDR3 consists of 15 residues. The CDR3 sequence is CASRLDRGFNYGYTF. The CDR3 region has the DNA TGTGCCAGCAGGCTCGACAGGGGGTTTAACTATGGCTACACCTTC.

There are a few counts of this clonotype. The V gene is TRBV6-5, the J gene TRBJ2-2; 8 bases agree with TRBD1. This CDR3 comprises 19 residues. Germline CDR1 and CDR2: MNHEY and SVGAGI. The V and J ends lost 6 bases and 2 bases, in that order; junction bases with no gene match: 17. The chain's CDR3 is CASRKTYTGGVKNTGELFF. The CDR3, as DNA: TGTGCCAGCAGAAAAACCTATACAGGGGGAGTCAAAAACACCGGGGAGCTGTTTTTT.

The chain combines TRBV3-1 with TRBJ2-5; no reliable D call. CDR1 and CDR2 from the germline V gene are LGHDT and YNNKEL (reference sequence). Trimming shortened V by 8 bases and J by 7 bases, and 17 bases separated the two germline ends. The CDR3 totals 13 residues. The CDR3 nucleotides read TGTGCCAGCTGCAAGCACCACCCATGGACCCAGTACTTC. Its translation: CASCKHHPWTQYF.

The chain links TRBV5-1 to TRBJ2-5; 7 bases are shared with TRBD1. V dropped 4 bases and J dropped 5; count of bases not matched to a gene: 11. The CDR3 runs 15 residues. Germline CDR1 is SGHRS and CDR2 is YFSETQ. CDR3 amino acids: CASSRGTGVEETQYF. As DNA, the CDR3 is TGCGCCAGCAGCCGAGGAACAGGGGTTGAGGAGACCCAGTACTTC.

This sequence joins TRBV11-2 and TRBJ1-1; possible D gene TRBD1, 5 bases. This CDR3 has 13 residues. Per germline, CDR1 SGHAT and CDR2 FQNNGV. V gave up 5 bases and J gave up 5 bases, with 12 bases separating them. The CDR3 sequence: CASSGFTGTEAFF. In nucleotides, the CDR3 is TGTGCCAGCAGCGGGTTTACAGGTACTGAAGCTTTCTTT.

CDR3 loop: CASSLGLAGKETQYF. DNA of the CDR3: TGCGCCAGCAGCTTGGGACTAGCGGGAAAAGAGACCCAGTACTTC. The chain is built from TRBV5-1 and TRBJ2-5; 11 bases match TRBD2. Per the germline V gene, CDR1 is SGHRS and CDR2 is YFSETQ. J was trimmed by 3 bases and V by 0 bases; bases with no gene match: 1. The CDR3 is 15 amino acids.

This clonotype was seen at least ten times. The chain is built from TRBV5-1 and TRBJ2-7, with 9 positions matching TRBD1. Germline trimming cut 5 bases from V and 3 bases from J; bases unmatched to any gene: 9. Per the germline V gene, CDR1 is SGHRS and CDR2 is YFSETQ. CDR3 length: 15 residues. This CDR3 reads CASRPNRGQFYEQYF. For the CDR3, the DNA is TGCGCCAGCAGACCTAACAGGGGGCAGTTCTACGAGCAGTACTTC.

This clonotype was detected ten times or more. J is TRBJ2-1 and V is TRBV7-9; TRBD2 agrees at 7 bases. The CDR3 is made up of 14 amino acids. V lost 5 bases, J lost 5 bases, and 6 bases stayed unmatched. The germline CDR1 and CDR2 sequences are SEHNR and FQNEAQ (reference sequence). The CDR3 DNA is TGTGCCAGCAGCCCAGCGGGACTCAACAATGAGCAGTTCTTC. Amino acids: CASSPAGLNNEQFF.

In this sample, this clonotype turned up a few times. The chain combines TRBV7-2 with TRBJ2-3; D gene unclear. The ends were cut back, 2 bases at V and 5 bases at J, with 5 bases in the middle. The CDR3 is made up of 12 amino acids. The germline V gene encodes CDR1 SGHTA and CDR2 FQGNSA. CDR3 amino acids: CASSLSQDTQYF. The CDR3 DNA reads as TGTGCCAGCAGCTTATCCCAAGATACGCAGTATTTT.

V usage is TRBV7-9 and J usage is TRBJ1-6; maybe TRBD1 (5 bases). This CDR3 is 14 amino acids long. V was trimmed by 1 base and J by 7 bases, leaving 8 bases between them. In germline, CDR1 is SEHNR, CDR2 FQNEAQ (reference sequence). CDR3 sequence reads: CASSLESGNSPLHF. The CDR3 DNA is TGTGCCAGCAGCTTAGAATCAGGGAATTCACCCCTCCACTTT.

The chain links TRBV6-1 to TRBJ2-7; D unresolved. Trimming took off 7 bases at V and 0 bases at J, with 10 bases between the two ends. This CDR3 has 13 residues. CDR1 MNHNS and CDR2 SASEGT come from the germline V gene. The CDR3 DNA is TGTGCCAGCATGAGTCACAGCTCCTACGAGCAGTACTTC. Translating it yields CASMSHSSYEQYF.

This clonotype was observed a handful of times. This chain connects TRBV12-3 or TRBV12-4 to TRBJ1-2; D possibly corresponds to TRBD1 (6 bases). The CDR3 totals 14 residues. V was trimmed by 7 bases and J by 6 bases, leaving 18 bases between them. Here the CDR3 reads CASIHLVGGNGYTF. As DNA, the CDR3 is TGTGCCAGCATTCACCTCGTAGGGGGGAATGGCTACACCTTC.

There are many counts of this clonotype. J is TRBJ2-1 and V is TRBV12-3 or TRBV12-4; 7 bases match TRBD2. This CDR3 spans 17 amino acids. J gave up 9 bases and V 5 bases, and 19 bases lay outside the gene matches. The CDR3 nucleotides read TGTGCCAGCAGTCCCGTCTCAGGTGGCGGGAGTTTGGGTGAGCAGTTCTTC. Translation: CASSPVSGGGSLGEQFF.

There are many counts of this clonotype. The genes are TRBV2 and TRBJ1-5; D might be TRBD1 (5 bases). The CDR3 has 14 amino acids. V was clipped by 6 bases and J by 9 bases, with 18 bases between them. The germline gives CDR1 SNHLY, CDR2 FYNNEI. The CDR3 is CASRGTDLRRPQHF. The CDR3 DNA follows: TGTGCCAGCAGGGGGACGGACCTACGCCGGCCCCAGCATTTT.

This clonotype was seen ten or more times. The chain has TRBV6-5 and TRBJ2-3; 10 bases align to TRBD1. Trimming cost V 6 bases and J 2 bases; bases outside gene matches: 5. CDR3 size: 15 residues. In germline, CDR1 is MNHEY, CDR2 SVGAGI. CDR3 DNA: TGTGCCAGCAGCTCGGACAGGGGGTCCACAGATACGCAGTATTTT. Encoded protein: CASSSDRGSTDTQYF.

The chain employs TRBV4-1 and TRBJ2-6, with a possible D match to TRBD2 (5 bases). The CDR3 runs to 19 residues. V was cut by 0 bases and J by 0 bases, with 15 bases left in between. Germline V gene lookup returns CDR1 MGHRA and CDR2 YSYEKL. DNA for the CDR3: TGCGCCAGCAGCCAAGACCCGCCGACTGACTACTCTGGGGCCAACGTCCTGACTTTC. Translation: CASSQDPPTDYSGANVLTF.